Shown below are 15 T cell receptor beta chains from a single sample sequenced in a study of chemoradiotherapy in HPV16-positive cancers. Repertoires were generated with immunoSEQ multiplex PCR, while TCRdb's copy carries only in-frame clones and drops some. The sample holds thousands of clones, 84% seen once. The sequencing here drew on tumor tissue, taken from a patient who underwent chemoradiotherapy. The origin of the receptors is a human donor with HPV-associated anogenital cancer.

This clone was seen just once. The genes are TRBV6-5 and TRBJ2-7, with D perhaps TRBD1 (7 bases). Trimming stripped 7 bases from V and 4 bases from J, with 14 bases between. Germline V lookup: CDR1 MNHEY, CDR2 SVGAGI. The CDR3 contains 13 residues. CDR3 region: CASNRQGGYEQYF. The CDR3 nucleotides are TGTGCCAGCAATCGACAGGGAGGATACGAGCAGTACTTC.

The chain combines TRBV28 with TRBJ1-1, with TRBD1 identical over 7 bases. Germline V gene sequence: CDR1 MDHEN, CDR2 SYDVKM. Germline trimming cut 3 bases from V and 3 bases from J; bases unmatched to any gene: 13. The CDR3 consists of 17 residues. The CDR3 DNA sequence: TGTGCCAGCAGTTTGCCCTTGACCGGGACAGCGGACACTGAAGCTTTCTTT. Protein: CASSLPLTGTADTEAFF. Variable domain in full (rest from reference TRBV28 and TRBJ1-1): DVKVTQSSRYLVKRTGEKVFLECVQDMDHENMFWYRQDPGLGLRLIYFSYDVKMKEKGDIPEGYSVSREKKERFSLILESASTNQTSMYLCASSLPLTGTADTEAFFGQGTRLTVV.

The chain recombines TRBV6-1 with TRBJ2-1; D is undetermined. CDR3 length equals 13 residues. The V and J ends lost 4 bases and 5 bases respectively, with 9 bases between them. Germline V gene lookup returns CDR1 MNHNS and CDR2 SASEGT. CDR3 DNA: TGTGCCAGCAGTGTTTGGACGGACAATGAGCAGTTCTTC. Translated, it gives CASSVWTDNEQFF.

The J gene is TRBJ2-7, the V gene TRBV7-9; 10 positions match TRBD1. The CDR3 runs 15 residues. Germline values: CDR1 SEHNR, CDR2 FQNEAQ (reference sequence). J lost 5 bases, V lost 4 bases, and 8 bases had no gene match. CDR3 loop: CASSYGQGVGDEQYF. The CDR3 DNA sequence: TGTGCCAGCAGCTACGGACAGGGGGTCGGCGACGAGCAGTACTTC.

V usage is TRBV7-2 and J usage is TRBJ1-6; unclear D gene. The length of the CDR3 is 14 residues. Trimming removed 4 bases at V and 9 bases at J, with 13 bases between. CDR1 is SGHTA and CDR2 is FQGNSA in the germline V gene. DNA of the CDR3: TGTGCCAGCAGCTCCCGGGCCACCGGTTCACCCCTCCACTTT. Translated: CASSSRATGSPLHF.

This chain joins TRBV28 and TRBJ2-1; TRBD1 matches 8 bases. This CDR3 has 14 amino acids. V shed 6 bases and J 7 bases; nucleotides not matched to a gene: 8. Germline loops: CDR1 MDHEN, CDR2 SYDVKM. The CDR3: CASSSGQDRNEQFF. The DNA of the CDR3 is TGTGCCAGCAGCTCGGGACAGGACCGGAATGAGCAGTTCTTC.

The rearrangement uses TRBV7-2 and TRBJ1-2, with D possibly being TRBD1 (5 bases). The CDR3 length is 16 residues. CDR1 is SGHTA, CDR2 FQGNSA, per germline. Deletions cut 0 bases from V and 0 bases from J, with 11 bases between. The CDR3 coding sequence is TGTGCCAGCAGCTTAGCTCGGGGCGGAACTAACTATGGCTACACCTTC. It encodes CASSLARGGTNYGYTF.

The chain is built from TRBV7-9 and TRBJ2-1, with TRBD2 as a possible D gene (6 bases). CDR1 is SEHNR and CDR2 is FQNEAQ in the germline V gene (reference sequence). There are 13 residues in the CDR3. The V end was cut by 5 bases, the J end by 8 bases, with 13 bases between. The CDR3 reads CASSPTREDEQFF. The DNA of the CDR3 is TGTGCCAGCAGCCCCACTAGGGAGGATGAGCAGTTCTTC.

This clone is labeled as large (0.1 to 1%). The rearrangement joins TRBV7-2 to TRBJ1-1; no definite D call. The germline V gene has CDR1 SGHTA and CDR2 FQGNSA. Trimming stripped 1 base from V and 3 bases from J, with 6 bases between. There are 13 residues in the CDR3. CDR3 in amino acids: CASSLELYTEAFF. The CDR3 DNA is TGTGCCAGCAGCTTAGAACTTTACACTGAAGCTTTCTTT.

V usage is TRBV7-9 and J usage is TRBJ1-1, with D possibly matching TRBD1 (5 bases). The CDR3 sequence is 16 residues long. Germline CDR1 reads SEHNR; CDR2 reads FQNEAQ (reference sequence). Trimming cost V 1 base and J 2 bases, with 14 bases left between them. The CDR3, as DNA: TGTGCCAGCAGCTTAGTTGGCAGGGTTTACAACACTGAAGCTTTCTTT. This encodes CASSLVGRVYNTEAFF.

This chain joins TRBV6-7 and TRBJ1-2; 9 bases align to TRBD1. TRBV6-7 has ORF status, its function being uncertain. This CDR3 contains 16 residues. Trimming at V came to 6 bases and at J to 2 bases, leaving 10 bases not matched to a gene. The DNA of the CDR3 is TGTGCCAGCAGGGGTCTGGACAGGGGTAGGAACTATGGCTACACCTTC. This encodes CASRGLDRGRNYGYTF.

The rearrangement uses TRBV5-6 and TRBJ1-2, with D perhaps matching TRBD1 (6 bases). This CDR3 spans 15 amino acids. Germline V gene sequence: CDR1 SGHDT, CDR2 YYEEEE. Trimming removed 4 bases from V and 3 bases from J, with 16 bases in between. CDR3 sequence (DNA): TGTGCCAGCAGCGTAACAGGGAACCGAGACTATGGCTACACCTTC. Translation: CASSVTGNRDYGYTF.

This clone has a single count. The chain recombines TRBV23-1 with TRBJ1-5; D not certain. TRBV23-1 is known as an ORF, though its function is uncertain. V was clipped by 0 bases and J by 3 bases, with 9 bases between them. This CDR3 spans 15 amino acids. The CDR3 loop is CASSQSGVYNQPQHF. The DNA for the CDR3 is TGCGCCAGCAGTCAATCGGGAGTATACAATCAGCCCCAGCATTTT.

The V gene is TRBV19, the J gene TRBJ2-5; TRBD1 is a possible D gene (5 bases). The J call may not be correct, given that the DNA end is closer to TRBJ2-7. Germline CDR1 LNHDA, CDR2 SQIVND (reference sequence). The CDR3 runs to 15 residues. The CDR3 sequence is CASSTITGASYEQYF. The CDR3 DNA sequence: TGTGCCAGTAGTACAATAACAGGAGCCTCCTACGAGCAGTACTTC.

This rearrangement joins TRBV4-1 to TRBJ1-2; D remains ambiguous. The CDR3 is 13 residues long. The germline CDR1 and CDR2 sequences are MGHRA and YSYEKL. Trimming cost V 8 bases and J 2 bases, with 12 bases left between them. The DNA for the CDR3 is TGCGCCAGCTCCGAAGCGTTAAACTATGGCTACACCTTC. This codes for CASSEALNYGYTF.